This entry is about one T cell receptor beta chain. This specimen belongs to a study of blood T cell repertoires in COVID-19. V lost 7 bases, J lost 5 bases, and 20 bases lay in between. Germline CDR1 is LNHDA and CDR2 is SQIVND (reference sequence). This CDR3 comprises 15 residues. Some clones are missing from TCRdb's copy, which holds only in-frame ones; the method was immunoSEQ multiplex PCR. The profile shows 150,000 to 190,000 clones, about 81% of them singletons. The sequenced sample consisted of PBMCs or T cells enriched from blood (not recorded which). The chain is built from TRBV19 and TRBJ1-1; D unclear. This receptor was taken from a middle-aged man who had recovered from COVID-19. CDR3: CASMLGGWAVTEAFF. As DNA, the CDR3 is TGTGCCAGTATGTTGGGAGGGTGGGCTGTAACTGAAGCTTTCTTT.